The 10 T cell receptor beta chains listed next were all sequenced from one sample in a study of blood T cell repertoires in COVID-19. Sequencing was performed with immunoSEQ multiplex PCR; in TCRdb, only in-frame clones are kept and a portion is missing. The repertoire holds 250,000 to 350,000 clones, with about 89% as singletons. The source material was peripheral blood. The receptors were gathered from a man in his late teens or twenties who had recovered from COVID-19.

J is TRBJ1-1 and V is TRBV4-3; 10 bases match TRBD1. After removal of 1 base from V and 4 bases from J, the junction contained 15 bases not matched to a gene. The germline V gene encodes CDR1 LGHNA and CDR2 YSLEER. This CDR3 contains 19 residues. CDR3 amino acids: CASSQVRPSTGGRGTEAFF. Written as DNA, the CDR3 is TGCGCCAGCAGCCAAGTGAGGCCCTCGACAGGGGGCAGGGGCACTGAAGCTTTCTTT.

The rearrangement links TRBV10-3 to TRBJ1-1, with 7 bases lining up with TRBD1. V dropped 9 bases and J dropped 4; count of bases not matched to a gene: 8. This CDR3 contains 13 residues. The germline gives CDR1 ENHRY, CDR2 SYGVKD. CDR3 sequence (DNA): TGTGCCATACTTAAGGCAGGGGGCACTGAAGCTTTCTTT. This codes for CAILKAGGTEAFF.

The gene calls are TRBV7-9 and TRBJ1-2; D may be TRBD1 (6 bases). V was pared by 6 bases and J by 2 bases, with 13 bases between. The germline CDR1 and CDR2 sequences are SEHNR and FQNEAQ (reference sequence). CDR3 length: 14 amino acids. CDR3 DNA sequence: TGTGCCAGCAGTCCAACAGGGATCAACTATGGCTACACCTTC. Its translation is CASSPTGINYGYTF.

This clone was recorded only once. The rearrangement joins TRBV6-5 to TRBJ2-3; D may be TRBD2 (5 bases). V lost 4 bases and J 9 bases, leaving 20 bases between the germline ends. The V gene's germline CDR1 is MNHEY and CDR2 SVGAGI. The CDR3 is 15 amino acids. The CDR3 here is CASSFTFDPTGTQYF. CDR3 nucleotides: TGTGCCAGCAGTTTCACCTTCGATCCCACGGGGACGCAGTATTTT.

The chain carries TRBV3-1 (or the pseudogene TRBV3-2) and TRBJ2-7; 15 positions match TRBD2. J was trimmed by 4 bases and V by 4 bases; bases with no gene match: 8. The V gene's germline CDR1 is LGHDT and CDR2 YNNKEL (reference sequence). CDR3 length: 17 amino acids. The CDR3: CASSPAPGLAGGYEQYF. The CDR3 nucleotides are TGTGCCAGCAGCCCCGCGCCGGGACTAGCGGGAGGATACGAGCAGTACTTC.

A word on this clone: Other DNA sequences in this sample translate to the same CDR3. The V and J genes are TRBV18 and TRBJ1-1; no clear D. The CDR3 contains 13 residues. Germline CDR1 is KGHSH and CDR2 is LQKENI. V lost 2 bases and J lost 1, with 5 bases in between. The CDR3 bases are TGTGCCAGCTCACCAACGGGGAACACTGAAGCTTTCTTT. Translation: CASSPTGNTEAFF.

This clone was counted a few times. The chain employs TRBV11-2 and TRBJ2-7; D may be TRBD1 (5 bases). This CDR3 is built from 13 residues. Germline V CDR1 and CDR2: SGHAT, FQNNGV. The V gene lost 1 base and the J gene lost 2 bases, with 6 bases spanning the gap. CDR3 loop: CASSLGGTYEQYF. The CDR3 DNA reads TGTGCCAGCAGCTTAGGGGGCACCTACGAGCAGTACTTC.

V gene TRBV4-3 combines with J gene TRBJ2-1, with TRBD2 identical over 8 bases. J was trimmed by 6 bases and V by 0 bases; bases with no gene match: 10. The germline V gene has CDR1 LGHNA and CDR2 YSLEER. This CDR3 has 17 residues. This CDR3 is CASSQDISRGASNEQFF. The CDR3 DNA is TGCGCCAGCAGCCAAGATATTTCGCGGGGGGCCTCCAATGAGCAGTTCTTC.

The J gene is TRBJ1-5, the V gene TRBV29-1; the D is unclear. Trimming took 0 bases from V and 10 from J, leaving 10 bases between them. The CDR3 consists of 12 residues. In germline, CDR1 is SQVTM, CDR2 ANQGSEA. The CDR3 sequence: CSVEEGGSPQHF. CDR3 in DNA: TGCAGCGTTGAAGAAGGTGGGAGTCCCCAGCATTTT.

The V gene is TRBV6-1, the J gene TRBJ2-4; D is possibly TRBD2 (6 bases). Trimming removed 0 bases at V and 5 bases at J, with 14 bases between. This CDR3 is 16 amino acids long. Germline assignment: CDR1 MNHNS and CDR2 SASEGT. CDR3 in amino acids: CASSEAVGRGENIQYF. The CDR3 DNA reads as TGTGCCAGCAGTGAAGCGGTAGGGCGCGGGGAAAACATTCAGTACTTC.